This T cell receptor beta chain was obtained from a study of PD-1 blockade in classical Hodgkin lymphoma. Study-wide findings and caveats: Newly diagnosed patients had diversity similar to the baseline diversity of complete responders.

This clone was recorded a few times. Its matching antigen is unknown. Every patient experienced relapse after autologous stem cell transplantation, and brentuximab vedotin exposure varied. Only in-frame clones appear in the TCRdb table, and some are missing; sequencing was by immunoSEQ multiplex PCR. The table has around 150,000 clones, about 81% seen once. The CDR3 totals 20 residues. Per the germline V gene, CDR1 is SGHNT and CDR2 is YYREEE (reference sequence). J lost 2 bases, V lost 4 bases, and 21 bases had no gene match. The chain recombines TRBV5-4 with TRBJ2-5; 9 nucleotides match TRBD1. The source material was peripheral blood mononuclear cells (PBMCs), sampled before the second cycle of nivolumab. This TCR was recovered from a human donor with classical Hodgkin lymphoma. CDR3 DNA sequence: TGTGCCAGCAGCCCCGGGACAGGGTTCTCCTCCACGGTCCTACAAGAGACCCAGTACTTC. Amino acid sequence: CASSPGTGFSSTVLQETQYF.